This T cell receptor beta chain was identified during a study of CD8+CD57+ T cells in acquired aplastic anemia. For the study at large: Healthy-donor CD4+ cells averaged approximately 9.8 million reads.

Unmatched junction bases numbered 5, after V lost 6 bases and J lost 1 base. The CDR3 totals 15 residues. Germline lookup yields CDR1 MNHNS and CDR2 SASEGT. Of note for this clonotype: Its antigen remains unknown.

According to the study, genomic DNA was the template for TCR beta VDJ and CDR3 profiling. TCRdb processed the reads anew with MiXCR; each CDR3 protein has one entry. The sample lists about 110,000 distinct CDR3 sequences, 51% seen once, with about 32% in the top ten. Findings and limits, study-wide: A set of about 30 CD8+ CDR3 sequences was shared between patients and controls, and these sequences appeared highly expressed in patients.

The sample taken for sequencing was sorted CD4+, CD8+, or CD8+CD57+ T cells (not recorded which) from PBMCs. The source is a human donor in good health, serving as a control. J is TRBJ2-5 and V is TRBV6-1; 10 nucleotides match TRBD2. The CDR3 spells CASSAIAGGQETQYF. DNA of the CDR3: TGTGCCAGCAGCGCCATAGCGGGGGGCCAAGAGACCCAGTACTTC.